The 2 T cell receptor beta chains below were found in one sample sequenced in a study of graft-versus-host responses after intestinal transplantation. The protocol was immunoSEQ multiplex PCR, while the TCRdb copy is restricted to in-frame clones and leaves out a portion. The sample includes 70,000 or so clones, around 82% seen only once; the top ten take 0.39%. Which antigens these TCRs recognize remains unknown. The specimen comprised unstimulated CD4+ T cells sorted from spleen or lymph node cells, sampled before transplant. The receptors derive from a human donor who was the organ donor for an intestinal transplant.

The chain employs TRBV28 and TRBJ1-5; 8 positions match TRBD1. CDR1 and CDR2 (germline): MDHEN, SYDVKM. CDR3 length equals 15 residues. The ends lost 8 bases at V and 6 bases at J; junction bases unmatched: 12. The CDR3 region has the DNA TGTGCCAGCGCCGTCCAGACAGGGGCGAGTCAGCCCCAGCATTTT. Protein: CASAVQTGASQPQHF.

V and J are TRBV4-3 and TRBJ2-1; a weak D match, TRBD1 (5 bases). CDR1 and CDR2 (germline): LGHNA, YSLEER. The CDR3 covers 12 residues. Trimming stripped 3 bases from V and 7 bases from J, with 7 bases between. The CDR3 sequence: CASSHSGNEQFF. CDR3 coding DNA: TGCGCCAGCAGCCATTCAGGGAATGAGCAGTTCTTC.